This TCR beta chain originates from a study of siplizumab effects on memory and regulatory T cells. Study-wide results and caveats: Alloreactive CD4+ clones that could be mapped were on average approximately 69% Treg-derived with siplizumab, against around 27% in controls. Researchers did not confirm the suppressive function of proliferating Tregs from siplizumab cultures. The study found that siplizumab significantly reduced alloreactive sequences traceable to unstimulated CD4+ memory cells.

With respect to this clone: Its antigen remains unknown.

This table comes from immunoSEQ multiplex PCR, and its TCRdb copy is limited to in-frame clones, with some not included. The sample has about 100,000 clones; around 90% are singletons. Per germline, CDR1 SGHRS and CDR2 YFSETQ. V trimming: 4 bases; J trimming: 6 bases; junction bases outside the gene matches: 6. This CDR3 contains 14 residues. V is TRBV5-1 and J is TRBJ2-3; 9 nucleotides agree with TRBD2. Sequenced input: Tregs sorted from blood. The receptor was isolated from a human donor in good health. The CDR3 nucleotides read TGCGCCAGCAGCGGCGGGAGGGAGCGGGATACGCAGTATTTT. It translates to CASSGGRERDTQYF.